The 14 T cell receptor beta chains presented below share a single source sample, sequenced in a study of T cells in localized non-small cell lung cancer. The table came from immunoSEQ multiplex PCR; TCRdb's copy has only in-frame clones and leaves some out. The data hold roughly 40,000 clones, with around nine tenths observed a single time. The sample was peripheral blood, taken before any cancer treatment. The source of these receptors is a man between 18 and 55 years old with stage I lung adenocarcinoma.

This clone was picked up one time. The chain joins TRBV7-2 to TRBJ2-1; D possibly corresponds to TRBD1 (5 bases). This CDR3 spans 19 amino acids. The ends were cut back, 1 base at V and 0 bases at J, with 19 bases in the middle. The germline V gene has CDR1 SGHTA and CDR2 FQGNSA. The CDR3 nucleotides are TGTGCCAGCAGCTTAGAGGTCAGGGCAAGCGCTTTCTCCTACAATGAGCAGTTCTTC. Amino acid sequence: CASSLEVRASAFSYNEQFF.

In DNA form, the CDR3 reads TGCGCCAGCAGCCAAGATCGGCTAGCGGGGGGAGTGGCAGATACGCAGTATTTT. Amino acids: CASSQDRLAGGVADTQYF. The chain has TRBV4-3 and TRBJ2-3; 11 bases align to TRBD2. From germline, CDR1 is LGHNA and CDR2 YSLEER. After removal of 0 bases from V and 4 bases from J, the junction contained 9 bases not matched to a gene. The CDR3 totals 18 residues.

The chain couples TRBV19 to TRBJ2-1; 10 bases are shared with TRBD2. The junction had 5 bases not matched to a gene; V was cut back by 3 bases and J by 12 bases. The CDR3 sequence is 13 residues long. The germline gives CDR1 LNHDA, CDR2 SQIVND (reference sequence). CDR3 sequence (DNA): TGTGCCAGTAGTATTTCAGCGGGGGGGTCGCAGTTCTTC. This gives the protein CASSISAGGSQFF.

This clone was found a few times. The V and J genes are TRBV5-6 and TRBJ2-3, with D perhaps matching TRBD1 (5 bases). The length of the CDR3 is 14 residues. V dropped 0 bases and J dropped 4 bases, with 9 bases sitting between them. Germline loops: CDR1 SGHDT, CDR2 YYEEEE. CDR3 amino acids: CASSLEDRSDTQYF. The CDR3 coding sequence is TGTGCCAGCAGCTTGGAAGACAGATCAGATACGCAGTATTTT.

This chain links TRBV6-5 with TRBJ1-2; D is perhaps TRBD1 (6 bases). CDR3 length equals 12 residues. The germline V gene encodes CDR1 MNHEY and CDR2 SVGAGI. The ends were cut back, 9 bases at V and 5 bases at J, with 13 bases in the middle. The CDR3 region has the DNA TGTGCCAGTTGCAGGGGAGGATATGGCTACACCTTC. Encoded protein: CASCRGGYGYTF.

This rearrangement joins TRBV5-1 to TRBJ2-7; TRBD2 is a possible D gene (5 bases). CDR1 and CDR2 from the germline V gene are SGHRS and YFSETQ. The germline V and J ends were trimmed by 4 bases and 0 bases, with 8 bases remaining between them. The CDR3 consists of 13 residues. The CDR3 loop is CASSGLSSYEQYF. In DNA, the CDR3 is TGCGCCAGCAGCGGACTGAGCTCCTACGAGCAGTACTTC.

This chain links TRBV5-5 with TRBJ1-2, with D maybe TRBD1 (6 bases). CDR1 SGHKS and CDR2 YYEKEE come from the germline V gene (reference sequence). The germline V and J ends were trimmed by 0 bases and 4 bases, with 7 bases remaining between them. The CDR3 is made up of 13 amino acids. Written as DNA, the CDR3 is TGTGCCAGCAGCTTGGGAGGGGGCTATGGCTACACCTTC. Protein: CASSLGGGYGYTF.

V gene TRBV4-3 combines with J gene TRBJ1-1, with 12 bases fitting TRBD1. The CDR3 totals 18 residues. V lost 1 base and J lost 5; bases outside the gene matches: 11. CDR1 and CDR2 from the germline V gene are LGHNA and YSLEER. In nucleotides, the CDR3 is TGCGCCAGCAGCCAAGGAGCCGGGACAGGGGGCGCAGGGACTGAAGCTTTCTTT. It codes for CASSQGAGTGGAGTEAFF.

The CDR3 coding sequence is TGTGCCAGCAGCTTGCGGGGTCCAGAGACCCAGTACTTC. This sequence encodes CASSLRGPETQYF. V and J are TRBV5-6 and TRBJ2-5, with D possibly TRBD2 on 5 matching bases. V was trimmed by 1 base and J by 4 bases, leaving 8 bases between them. This CDR3 region has 13 residues. Germline V gene lookup returns CDR1 SGHDT and CDR2 YYEEEE.

V is TRBV30 and J is TRBJ1-6, with a possible D match to TRBD1 (5 bases). The CDR3 consists of 16 residues. V was trimmed by 3 bases and J by 0 bases, leaving 12 bases between them. In germline, CDR1 is GTSNPN, CDR2 SVGIG (reference sequence). CDR3 loop: CAWRGGESSYNSPLHF. The CDR3 nucleotides are TGTGCCTGGAGGGGGGGGGAAAGCTCCTATAATTCACCCCTCCACTTT. Full variable domain (remainder filled in from reference TRBV30 and TRBJ1-6): SQTIHQWPATLVQPVGSPLSLECTVEGTSNPNLYWYRQAAGRGLQLLFYSVGIGQISSEVPQNLSASRPQDRQFILSSKKLLLSDSGFYLCAWRGGESSYNSPLHFGNGTRLTVT.

This chain uses TRBV11-2 with TRBJ1-1, with D possibly matching TRBD1 (6 bases). Germline V lookup: CDR1 SGHAT, CDR2 FQNNGV. CDR3 length: 15 residues. V dropped 2 bases and J dropped 5 bases, with 15 bases sitting between them. The chain's CDR3 is CASSLLGGGATEAFF. CDR3 nucleotides: TGTGCCAGCAGCTTATTAGGGGGGGGCGCGACTGAAGCTTTCTTT.

This clone was picked up one time. The chain combines TRBV18 with TRBJ2-7; D gene uncertain. Between the trimmed V and J ends, which lost 6 bases and 3 bases, there was a span of 18 bases. This CDR3 is built from 15 residues. CDR1 KGHSH and CDR2 LQKENI come from the germline V gene. The CDR3 spells CASSLNTVAIYEQYF. For the CDR3, the DNA is TGTGCCAGCTCCCTAAACACCGTCGCTATCTACGAGCAGTACTTC.

The rearrangement joins TRBV2 to TRBJ1-4; D is perhaps TRBD1 (6 bases). The ends were cut back, 3 bases at V and 6 bases at J, with 11 bases in the middle. CDR1 is SNHLY, CDR2 FYNNEI, per germline. This CDR3 contains 14 residues. The CDR3 bases are TGTGCCAGCAGTGAGGCTAGGGGGGATGAAAAACTGTTTTTT. Its translation is CASSEARGDEKLFF.

The V gene is TRBV11-2, the J gene TRBJ1-5; 7 nucleotides line up with TRBD1. This CDR3 is built from 14 residues. Losses at the gene ends were 5 bases for V and 3 bases for J; bases not matched to a gene: 4. Germline V gene sequence: CDR1 SGHAT, CDR2 FQNNGV. The CDR3 DNA follows: TGTGCCAGCAGCCAGGACAGGACCAATCAGCCCCAGCATTTT. It codes for CASSQDRTNQPQHF. Together with reference TRBV11-2 and TRBJ1-5, the CDR3 gives the full variable domain: EAGVAQSPRYKIIEKRQSVAFWCNPISGHATLYWYQQILGQGPKLLIQFQNNGVVDDSQLPKDRFSAERLKGVDSTLKIQPAKLEDSAVYLCASSQDRTNQPQHFGDGTRLSIL.